This T cell receptor beta chain was found in a study of beta chain features in type 1 diabetes. Findings and caveats of the study: Significant though moderate, a shortening of TCRB CDR3s appeared in all four CD4+ subsets of Type 1 diabetes patients.

The isolated RNA, all of it, was reverse transcribed, so expressed TCRB transcripts were what got sequenced. The method was immunoSEQ multiplex PCR; TCRdb's version includes in-frame clones alone and lacks a portion of them. The data contain about 160,000 clones, around 8% of them singletons. Comments on this clone: Its target is unknown. The junction differs from germline at one of its ends, possibly a read error.

The CDR3 loop spans 11 amino acids. Germline lookup yields CDR1 DFQATT and CDR2 SNEGSKA (reference sequence). The receptor was isolated from a woman aged 40 to 50 with type 1 diabetes. The V and J genes are TRBV20-1 and TRBJ2-5, with TRBD1 matching over 7 bases. The sequenced material came from central memory CD4+ T cells from blood. CDR3 region: CSARDPGQPDF. CDR3 DNA: TGCAGTGCTAGAGACCCGGGACAGCCGGACTTC.